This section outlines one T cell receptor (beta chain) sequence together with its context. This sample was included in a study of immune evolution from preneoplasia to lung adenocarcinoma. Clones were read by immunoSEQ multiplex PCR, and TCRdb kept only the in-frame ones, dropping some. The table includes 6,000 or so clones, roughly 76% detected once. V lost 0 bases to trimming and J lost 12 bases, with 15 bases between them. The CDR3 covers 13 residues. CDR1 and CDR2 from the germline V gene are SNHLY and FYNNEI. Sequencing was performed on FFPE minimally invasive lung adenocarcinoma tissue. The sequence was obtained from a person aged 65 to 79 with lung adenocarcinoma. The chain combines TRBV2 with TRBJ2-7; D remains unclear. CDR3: CASSEANSAPRYF. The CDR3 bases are TGTGCCAGCAGTGAAGCTAACTCGGCACCGAGGTACTTC.